This T cell receptor beta chain was identified during a study of beta chain features in type 1 diabetes. Study-level points and caveats: Lower insertion and higher deletion counts appeared at VDJ junctions in type 1 diabetes patients. Healthy donors had naive, central memory and Treg TCRB repertoires that appeared less similar than those seen among patients.

Turning to this clone: The target antigen is unknown.

Expressed TCRB transcripts were sequenced, since all the RNA that had been isolated was reverse transcribed. Several million reads on average were seen across naive, central memory and regulatory T cell samples. TCRdb's copy holds only in-frame clones and misses some; the assay was immunoSEQ multiplex PCR. The repertoire holds 350,000 or so clones, with about 19% as singletons. The germline V gene has CDR1 SGDLS and CDR2 YYNGEE. The CDR3 length is 15 residues. Trimming left V 4 bases short and J 4 bases short, with 16 bases between. The gene calls are TRBV9 and TRBJ2-3, with D tentatively TRBD1 (6 bases). Sample: naive CD4+ T cells from blood. This receptor was obtained from a woman younger than 30 in good health. The CDR3 sequence is CASSFLGQPPDTQYF. CDR3 coding DNA: TGTGCCAGCAGCTTCCTAGGACAGCCCCCAGATACGCAGTATTTT.